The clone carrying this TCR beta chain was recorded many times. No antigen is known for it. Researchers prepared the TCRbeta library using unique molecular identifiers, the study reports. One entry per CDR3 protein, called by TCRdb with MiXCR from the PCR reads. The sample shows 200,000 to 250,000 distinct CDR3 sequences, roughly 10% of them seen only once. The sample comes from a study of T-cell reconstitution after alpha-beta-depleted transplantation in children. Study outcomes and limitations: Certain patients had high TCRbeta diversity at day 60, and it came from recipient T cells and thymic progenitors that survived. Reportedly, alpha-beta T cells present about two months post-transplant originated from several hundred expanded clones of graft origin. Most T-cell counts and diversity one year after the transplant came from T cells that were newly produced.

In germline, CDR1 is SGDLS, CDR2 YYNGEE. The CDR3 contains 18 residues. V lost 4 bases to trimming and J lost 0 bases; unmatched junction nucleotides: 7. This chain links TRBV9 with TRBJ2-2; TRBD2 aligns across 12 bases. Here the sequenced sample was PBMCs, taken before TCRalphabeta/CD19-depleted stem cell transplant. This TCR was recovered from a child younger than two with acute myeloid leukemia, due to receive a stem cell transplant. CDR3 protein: CASSPRLAGAANTGELFF. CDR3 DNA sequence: TGTGCCAGCAGCCCCCGACTAGCGGGAGCCGCGAACACCGGGGAGCTGTTTTTT. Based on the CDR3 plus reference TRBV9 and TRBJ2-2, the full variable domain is DSGVTQTPKHLITATGQRVTLRCSPRSGDLSVYWYQQSLDQGLQFLIQYYNGEERAKGNILERFSAQQFPDLHSELNLSSLELGDSALYFCASSPRLAGAANTGELFFGEGSRLTVL.